One sample yielded the 30 T cell receptor beta chains listed below, sequenced in a study of shared clonotypes between healthy human individuals. Sequencing was performed with immunoSEQ multiplex PCR; in TCRdb, only in-frame clones are kept and a portion is missing. The table records some 1,600,000 clones, 95% to 99% of them present only once. The source material was naive CD4+ T cells sorted from blood. The subset denotes: CD45RA+ positively selected. All receptors come from a man between 25 and 39 years old in good health.

V is TRBV5-6 and J is TRBJ2-1; a weak D match, TRBD1 (5 bases). The CDR3 contains 15 residues. The germline gives CDR1 SGHDT, CDR2 YYEEEE. V was cut by 3 bases and J by 0 bases, with 10 bases left in between. The CDR3 sequence: CASSSDTNSYNEQFF. CDR3 DNA sequence: TGTGCCAGCAGCTCGGACACAAACTCCTACAATGAGCAGTTCTTC.

This clone is a singleton in its sample. CDR3 region: CAWSVGGVSYEQYF. For the CDR3, the DNA is TGTGCCTGGAGTGTAGGGGGGGTCTCCTACGAGCAGTACTTC. The V gene is TRBV30, the J gene TRBJ2-7; TRBD2 is a possible D gene (7 bases). V lost 0 bases and J 0 bases, leaving 9 bases between the germline ends. The CDR3 covers 14 residues. Germline V gene sequence: CDR1 GTSNPN, CDR2 SVGIG (reference sequence).

The V and J genes are TRBV2 and TRBJ2-1; no clear D gene. Trimming stripped 9 bases from V and 3 bases from J, with 15 bases between. The CDR3 runs to 14 residues. CDR1 is SNHLY and CDR2 is FYNNEI in the germline V gene. The chain's CDR3 is CARSSYPHYNEQFF. The DNA for the CDR3 is TGTGCCAGGAGTAGCTACCCCCACTACAATGAGCAGTTCTTC.

The genes are TRBV9 and TRBJ2-7; 9 bases align to TRBD1. The CDR3 is 13 amino acids. Germline assignment: CDR1 SGDLS and CDR2 YYNGEE. With V trimmed by 3 bases and J by 6 bases, 4 bases remained unmatched. CDR3 amino acids: CASSGQGVGEQYF. In DNA, the CDR3 is TGTGCCAGCAGCGGACAGGGGGTGGGCGAGCAGTACTTC.

The V gene is TRBV7-3, the J gene TRBJ2-3; 15 nucleotides agree with TRBD2. V lost 5 bases to trimming and J lost 5 bases; unmatched junction nucleotides: 5. From germline, CDR1 is SGHTA and CDR2 FQGTGA. The length of the CDR3 is 16 residues. CDR3 nucleotide sequence: TGTGCCAGCAGCATGGGACTAGCGGGAGGTGTAGATACGCAGTATTTT. Translation gives CASSMGLAGGVDTQYF.

The rearrangement joins TRBV29-1 to TRBJ2-5; D perhaps matches TRBD2 (6 bases). V was trimmed by 6 bases and J by 4 bases, leaving 18 bases between them. There are 14 residues in the CDR3. Germline CDR1 SQVTM, CDR2 ANQGSEA. CDR3 in DNA: TGCAGCGTATATGGGAGGCCCGAACTAGAGACCCAGTACTTC. This codes for CSVYGRPELETQYF. The variable domain in full, with the rest retrieved from reference TRBV29-1 and TRBJ2-5, is SAVISQKPSRDICQRGTSLTIQCQVDSQVTMMFWYRQQPGQSLTLIATANQGSEATYESGFVIDKFPISRPNLTFSTLTVSNMSPEDSSIYLCSVYGRPELETQYFGPGTRLLVL.

The chain recombines TRBV27 with TRBJ2-5; 14 bases fit TRBD2. Germline CDR1 reads MNHEY; CDR2 reads SMNVEV (reference sequence). The CDR3 has 20 amino acids. With V trimmed by 5 bases and J by 6 bases, 20 bases remained unmatched. The CDR3 region is CASSPRQGAGTSGSSQTQYF. CDR3 nucleotide sequence: TGTGCCAGCAGTCCGAGACAGGGGGCAGGGACTAGCGGGAGTAGCCAGACCCAGTACTTC.

In its sample, this clone was seen once. This chain uses TRBV15 with TRBJ1-3; no clear D gene. Deletions cut 3 bases from V and 2 bases from J, with 8 bases between. The germline V gene encodes CDR1 LNHNV and CDR2 YYDKDF (reference sequence). This CDR3 spans 14 amino acids. The CDR3 loop is CATSRQRPGNTIYF. CDR3 nucleotide sequence: TGTGCCACCAGCAGGCAGAGACCTGGAAACACCATATATTTT.

The rearrangement links TRBV7-8 to TRBJ2-7, with a possible D match to TRBD1 (6 bases). From germline, CDR1 is SGHVS and CDR2 FQNEAQ. Trimming took 7 bases from V and 0 from J, leaving 19 bases between them. The length of the CDR3 is 16 residues. The CDR3 nucleotides read TGTGCCAGCATCAAAATGCCCAGGGGAACCTCCTACGAGCAGTACTTC. Residues: CASIKMPRGTSYEQYF. Full variable domain (rest looked up from reference TRBV7-8 and TRBJ2-7): GAGVSQSPRYKVAKRGQDVALRCDPISGHVSLFWYQQALGQGPEFLTYFQNEAQLDKSGLPSDRFFAERPEGSVSTLKIQRTQQEDSAVYLCASIKMPRGTSYEQYFGPGTRLTVT.

This sequence joins TRBV30 and TRBJ1-1; TRBD1 is a possible D gene (6 bases). CDR1 GTSNPN and CDR2 SVGIG come from the germline V gene (reference sequence). The CDR3 length is 14 residues. Between the trimmed V and J ends, which lost 3 bases and 4 bases, there was a span of 15 bases. CDR3 loop: CAWSKTGISTEAFF. Written as DNA, the CDR3 is TGTGCCTGGAGCAAAACAGGGATAAGCACTGAAGCTTTCTTT.

The J gene is TRBJ1-1, the V gene TRBV5-6; TRBD1 agrees at 7 bases. The CDR3 covers 15 residues. Trimming took 5 bases from V and 8 from J; bases not matched to a gene: 15. Germline values: CDR1 SGHDT, CDR2 YYEEEE. DNA of the CDR3: TGTGCCAGCAGTTCTGGGGTGGGACAGAGTATCGAAGCTTTCTTT. Protein product: CASSSGVGQSIEAFF.

The V gene is TRBV28, the J gene TRBJ1-2; maybe TRBD1 (5 bases). Germline CDR1 reads MDHEN; CDR2 reads SYDVKM. Trimming pared 5 bases from V and 3 bases from J, leaving 10 bases between. The CDR3 is 13 residues long. The CDR3 sequence: CASSPPGYYGYTF. The CDR3 DNA sequence: TGTGCCAGCAGTCCCCCAGGGTACTATGGCTACACCTTC.

V usage is TRBV6-1 and J usage is TRBJ1-4, with 9 bases that match TRBD1. The CDR3 totals 17 residues. V trimming: 2 bases; J trimming: 5 bases; junction bases outside the gene matches: 9. Germline-derived CDR1 and CDR2 are MNHNS and SASEGT. DNA for the CDR3: TGTGCCAGCAGTGAATCTCGTGGACAGGGGTGGAATGAAAAACTGTTTTTT. Translation: CASSESRGQGWNEKLFF.

The chain links TRBV28 to TRBJ2-7, with no clear D. The germline gives CDR1 MDHEN, CDR2 SYDVKM. V shed 5 bases and J shed 7 bases, with 9 bases lying between them. The CDR3 covers 11 residues. The CDR3 sequence: CASSPNWEQYF. As DNA, the CDR3 is TGTGCCAGCAGTCCCAACTGGGAGCAGTACTTC.

The chain is built from TRBV7-7 and TRBJ2-7; 13 nucleotides align to TRBD2. CDR3 length: 15 residues. The germline gives CDR1 SSHAT, CDR2 FNYEAQ (reference sequence). V lost 5 bases, J lost 3 bases, and 4 bases stayed unmatched. DNA for the CDR3: TGTGCCAGCAGCACGGGACTAGCGGGAAACTACGAGCAGTACTTC. Its protein product is CASSTGLAGNYEQYF.

The chain carries TRBV9 and TRBJ1-2, with D perhaps TRBD1 (6 bases). The length of the CDR3 is 17 residues. Germline V CDR1 and CDR2: SGDLS, YYNGEE. Between the trimmed V and J ends, which lost 1 base and 5 bases, there was a span of 21 bases. DNA of the CDR3: TGTGCCAGCAGCGTAAAGCCCCTGAGGGCAGGGGAATATGGCTACACCTTC. It translates to CASSVKPLRAGEYGYTF.

V and J are TRBV6-5 and TRBJ2-7; a possible D gene is TRBD2 (6 bases). The germline V and J ends were trimmed by 8 bases and 0 bases, with 14 bases remaining between them. The germline gives CDR1 MNHEY, CDR2 SVGAGI. This CDR3 has 14 residues. Here the CDR3 reads CASGGTSLSYEQYF. The CDR3 nucleotides read TGTGCCAGCGGGGGGACTTCACTCTCCTACGAGCAGTACTTC.

V usage is TRBV5-4 and J usage is TRBJ2-5, with D possibly TRBD2 on 6 matching bases. CDR3 length equals 14 residues. Trimming pared 6 bases from V and 4 bases from J, leaving 16 bases between. From germline, CDR1 is SGHNT and CDR2 YYREEE (reference sequence). The CDR3: CASTQGGVRETQYF. In nucleotides, the CDR3 is TGTGCCAGCACCCAAGGCGGGGTTAGAGAGACCCAGTACTTC.

The chain is built from TRBV7-2 and TRBJ2-1; D may be TRBD1 or TRBD2 (5 bases each). The CDR3 is 14 amino acids. Germline CDR1 and CDR2: SGHTA and FQGNSA. V gave up 5 bases and J gave up 5 bases, with 13 bases separating them. CDR3: CASSLGTRHNEQFF. As DNA, the CDR3 is TGTGCCAGCAGCCTAGGGACCAGACACAATGAGCAGTTCTTC.

V and J are TRBV9 and TRBJ1-2; TRBD1 is a possible D gene (5 bases). The CDR3 runs to 18 residues. Germline-derived CDR1 and CDR2 are SGDLS and YYNGEE. Trimming left V 0 bases short and J 2 bases short, with 20 bases between. For the CDR3, the DNA is TGTGCCAGCAGCGTAGCTACTTCAGGGACTCGGGACAACTATGGCTACACCTTC. This codes for CASSVATSGTRDNYGYTF.

The chain combines TRBV2 with TRBJ1-2, with 8 bases aligning to TRBD1. The CDR3 is 14 residues long. In germline, CDR1 is SNHLY, CDR2 FYNNEI. The J segment lost 4 bases and the V segment lost 6 bases, leaving 7 bases of the junction unmatched. The CDR3 nucleotides read TGTGCCAGCAGCGCAGGGGGCCGGAGCTATGGCTACACCTTC. Its translation is CASSAGGRSYGYTF. Full variable domain (rest looked up from reference TRBV2 and TRBJ1-2): EPEVTQTPSHQVTQMGQEVILRCVPISNHLYFYWYRQILGQKVEFLVSFYNNEISEKSEIFDDQFSVERPDGSNFTLKIRSTKLEDSAMYFCASSAGGRSYGYTFGSGTRLTVV.

The chain couples TRBV18 to TRBJ2-3; D is unclear. Germline V gene sequence: CDR1 KGHSH, CDR2 LQKENI. This CDR3 comprises 15 residues. The germline V and J ends were trimmed by 1 base and 2 bases, with 10 bases remaining between them. The CDR3 nucleotides read TGTGCCAGCTCACCACGTCCGGTGACCACAGATACGCAGTATTTT. The encoded protein is CASSPRPVTTDTQYF.

This clone showed up just once. V usage is TRBV11-3 and J usage is TRBJ2-3; D not resolved. Per germline, CDR1 SGHNT and CDR2 YENEEA. The V end was cut by 2 bases, the J end by 5 bases, with 11 bases between. The CDR3 has 14 amino acids. CDR3 DNA sequence: TGTGCCAGCAGCTTAAATCCGGTCGGAGATACGCAGTATTTT. This codes for CASSLNPVGDTQYF.

V usage is TRBV9 and J usage is TRBJ1-3; weak D call: TRBD1 (5 bases). The CDR3 sequence is 16 residues long. Germline-derived CDR1 and CDR2 are SGDLS and YYNGEE. V was trimmed by 0 bases and J by 0 bases, leaving 10 bases between them. The CDR3 protein is CASSVAMGGSGNTIYF. The CDR3 bases are TGTGCCAGCAGCGTAGCTATGGGGGGCTCTGGAAACACCATATATTTT.

The chain couples TRBV28 to TRBJ1-5; possibly TRBD1 for D (5 bases). CDR3 length: 16 amino acids. Germline V gene lookup returns CDR1 MDHEN and CDR2 SYDVKM. V was shortened by 2 bases and J by 4 bases, with 15 bases between the two germline ends. DNA for the CDR3: TGTGCCAGCAGTTTAGCCGGACAAGGAGTGAATCAGCCCCAGCATTTT. Its translation is CASSLAGQGVNQPQHF.

The chain carries TRBV9 and TRBJ2-5; TRBD2 matches at 10 bases. V trimming: 0 bases; J trimming: 4 bases; junction bases outside the gene matches: 6. CDR1 and CDR2 from the germline V gene are SGDLS and YYNGEE. This CDR3 is built from 16 residues. The CDR3 sequence is CASSVATSGIRETQYF. CDR3 sequence (DNA): TGTGCCAGCAGCGTAGCTACTAGCGGGATCAGAGAGACCCAGTACTTC.

This sequence joins TRBV6-7 and TRBJ1-5; D might be TRBD1 (5 bases). TRBV6-7 is classed as an ORF, of uncertain function. The V and J ends lost 3 bases and 7 bases respectively, with 13 bases between them. The CDR3 totals 14 residues. The CDR3 sequence is CASSYLDSNQPQHF. The CDR3 region has the DNA TGTGCCAGCAGTTATCTCGACAGTAACCAGCCCCAGCATTTT.

This chain connects TRBV28 to TRBJ2-3; D possibly corresponds to TRBD1 (5 bases). Looked up from germline, CDR1 is MDHEN and CDR2 is SYDVKM. The CDR3 extends over 16 amino acids. V gave up 4 bases and J gave up 2 bases, with 16 bases separating them. CDR3 DNA: TGTGCCAGCAGTTCACTACAGGACCCTTCCACAGATACGCAGTATTTT. It is translated as CASSSLQDPSTDTQYF.

The genes are TRBV6-6 and TRBJ2-2; D is perhaps TRBD1 (5 bases). Germline CDR1 is MNHNY and CDR2 is SVGAGI (reference sequence). Trimming cost V 2 bases and J 5 bases, with 9 bases left between them. The CDR3 covers 14 residues. The CDR3 coding sequence is TGTGCCAGCAGTTACGGACACAGGACCGGGGAGCTGTTTTTT. It encodes CASSYGHRTGELFF.

The CDR3 nucleotides are TGTGCCAGCAGGGCGAAGACTAGCTTAGTTGTCCTCGGGGAGCTGTTTTTT. It codes for CASRAKTSLVVLGELFF. V is TRBV11-2 and J is TRBJ2-2; 7 nucleotides align to TRBD2. The CDR3 runs 17 residues. With V trimmed by 6 bases and J by 7 bases, 17 bases remained unmatched. Germline-derived CDR1 and CDR2 are SGHAT and FQNNGV.